This entry is about one T cell receptor (beta chain). This receptor's antigen is unknown. There are no base qualities to consult, and no much larger clone falls within one base. Other DNA sequences in this sample translate to the same CDR3. Healthy HIV-negative adults with no recently reported acute infections or vaccinations were included as donors. Every donor was a Caucasian adult living in Nashville, Tennessee, USA. CD4+ T cells were enriched by magnetic negative selection; naive cells were then positively selected on CD45RA, and the negative fraction formed the memory subset. After blood collection by leukapheresis, PBMCs were isolated using Ficoll-Histopaque density gradient centrifugation and then cryopreserved in the vapor phase of liquid nitrogen. Purity and quantity of every magnetically sorted T cell population were checked by analytical flow cytometry. Genomic DNA was isolated from every sorted fraction and measured by UV absorbance on a Nanodrop 2000c.

The data derive from a study of shared clonotypes between healthy human individuals (dated by TCRdb to about 2020). Study-level background: A few men and two women, aged 18 to 49 years, made up the cohort. Per donor, three plates each were used for CD4 naive and CD4 memory, two for CD8 naive, and one for CD8 memory. To estimate repertoire size and how much clonotype sharing occurs between individuals, the study deeply sequenced the blood TCR repertoires of five healthy adults. To increase sequencing depth and limit assay-specific biases, TCR repertoire library preparation and sequencing were carried out by different laboratories using diverse techniques. Leukapheresis yielded between about 0.85 and 10 billion PBMCs per donor. Overall study results and their limits: Based on pairwise subsampling, the degree of clonotype sharing among donors was expected to be affected by sequencing depth. Estimated clonotype richness was generally larger for naive than for memory subsets. The genetic and exposure-history diversity represented was limited by the small number of donors. Across four donors, 5% to 6% of naive CD4, approximately 4% of naive CD8, 2.3% of memory CD4, and under 0.45% of memory CD8 clonotypes were shared. Only blood was sampled, and tissue TCR repertoires likely differ from those in blood. Clonotypes shared by all four sorted-subset donors showed higher generation probabilities than non-shared clonotypes. Even with the large sequencing depth, rarefaction of the sorted-subset datasets indicated that sequencing was incomplete.

Using the deep immunoSEQ assay, multiplex PCR amplified TCR CDR3 regions from genomic DNA. Extracted genomic DNA from each cell subset was distributed evenly across all wells of several immunoSEQ 96-well plates, and each plate was treated as a replicate. For sorted subsets, 150 to 250 ng of genomic DNA, equivalent to 25,000 to 35,000 T cell genomes, went into each replicate PCR. Purified libraries were quantified with a Qubit 3.0 fluorometer, sized on a Bioanalyzer 2100, and re-quantified with the KAPA Library Quantification kit. Every immunoSEQ 96-well plate was sequenced on a separate single-read 150-cycle Illumina NextSeq 550 flow cell. Per the source publication's procedure: Because the immunoSEQ output held only junctional sequences and lacked quality scores, the filtering could not match the filtering applied to full-length reads. To assign V/J genes and CDR3, sequences were annotated using PyIR, a Python wrapper for IgBLAST v1.9, with IMGT germline references. Reads were removed for weak V/J assignments (E-value above 1e-6), missing CDR3, stop codons, out-of-frame junctions, or ambiguous translated residues. V3J clonotypes were defined as sequences sharing the same inferred V gene, J gene, and CDR3 amino acid sequence. Percentage overlap between repertoires was computed as shared unique clonotypes divided by the size of the smaller repertoire. Richness of each repertoire was evaluated using RTK rarefaction, the Chao1 estimator, and Recon v2.1 estimates of unobserved clonotypes. Generation probabilities for all TCRbeta clonotypes obtained by the gDNA method from a handful of donors were computed using OLGA. TCRdb mirrors the immuneACCESS table, restricted to in-frame sequences. Some clones are absent from its copies; in checked studies, under half trace to an unresolved V gene, and the reason for the others is unknown. Clonal size and the V and J genes are those of that table, whereas D and trimming came from the DNA. The sample contains approximately 1,000,000 clones, about 80% of them found a single time. The leading ten clones occupy 0.89% of the sample.

CDR1 and CDR2, per the germline V gene (reference sequence), are MNHNY and SVGAGI. Its CDR3 holds 13 amino acids, cysteine through phenylalanine. Left in the record is the CDR3 DNA by itself, 39 bases read in frame from the first base. After removal of 5 bases from V and 4 bases from J, the junction retains 3 bases not matched to a gene. The source of this sequence is a young man in good health. Some clones in this sample may be carry-over from other donors' samples. The V gene is TRBV6-6 and the J gene is TRBJ2-3; 7 bases in the middle match TRBD1. The specimen sequenced was memory CD4+ T cells from PBMCs. The sample's cell subset or site, from its label and the paper: CD45RA-negative fraction. CDR3 sequence: CASSRTGADTQYF. The DNA sequence is given as TGTGCCAGCAGTCGTACAGGGGCAGATACGCAGTATTTT.